This T cell receptor (beta chain) was identified during a study of blood T cell repertoires in COVID-19 (TCRdb year 2020). Describing the broader study: The collaborator samples originated in the United States, Italy and Spain and spanned the acute and convalescent phases of COVID-19. The prospective study material was composed of cDNA or gDNA derived from T cells, B-cell-depleted T cells, or PBMCs. Deeply sampled blood TCRbeta repertoires from subjects exposed to, actively infected with, or recovered from COVID-19 were included in the dataset. A freely available public database, intended as a resource for researchers studying the immune response to SARS-CoV-2, is where the repertoires were released. The samples were drawn from two sources: the first 160 participants of the ongoing ImmuneRACE study, and fewer than 1,500 subjects contributed by 6 global collaborators. A de-identified subject ID, COVID-19 status, age in years and sex were almost always included in the sample metadata. HLA class I and class II types, where available, came from metadata supplied by the sample provider rather than from assay-based typing. What the work shows at the level of the full study, not this receptor alone: How much clinical and demographic metadata was included differed by source and by participant, and the metadata was provided uncurated.

At the junction V is shortened by 5 bases and J by 0 bases, with 11 bases in between. The cysteine opens and the phenylalanine closes a CDR3 of 15 amino acids. This entry keeps only the CDR3 DNA: 45 bases, framed from base 1. Per the germline V gene (reference sequence), LNHDA is the CDR1 and SQIVND is the CDR2. Concerning this clone itself: This clone's antigen is unknown. Per-base quality was not reported, and no clone a single base away is much larger than it.

Whole blood was collected in K2EDTA tubes by collaborating institutions according to the institutions' own protocols. Collaborator samples were shipped for TCRbeta analysis as frozen whole blood, isolated PBMCs, or DNA extracted from either sample type. The immunoSEQ Assay, a bias-controlled multiplex PCR, was used to amplify TCRbeta CDR3 regions from genomic DNA. Per the original workflow: The number of nucleated cells in each sample was estimated by amplification of reference gene primers within the assay. To quantify the absolute abundance of each unique TCRbeta CDR3 rearrangement, sequence reads were collapsed and filtered. Productive Simpson clonality was computed per sample as the square root of Simpson's diversity index over productive rearrangements. The immuneACCESS repertoire file appears here via TCRdb, limited to in-frame rearrangements. These files lack a portion of the clones; in checked studies, under half of the deficit traces to unresolved V genes, and the cause of the others is not known. V and J calls and clone size follow that table, whereas D and trimming were derived from the DNA. The sample table records over 100,000 clones; 70% to 90% of these occur just once. The ten largest make up 10% of the sample.

The receptor chain draws on TRBV19 and TRBJ1-3, with the D segment identity uncertain. The TCR originated in a man aged 45 to 65 with acute or convalescent COVID-19. Source material: peripheral blood. The DNA sequence is given as TGTGCCAGTAGTCAGTCAGACTTCTCTGGAAACACCATATATTTT. It encodes CASSQSDFSGNTIYF.